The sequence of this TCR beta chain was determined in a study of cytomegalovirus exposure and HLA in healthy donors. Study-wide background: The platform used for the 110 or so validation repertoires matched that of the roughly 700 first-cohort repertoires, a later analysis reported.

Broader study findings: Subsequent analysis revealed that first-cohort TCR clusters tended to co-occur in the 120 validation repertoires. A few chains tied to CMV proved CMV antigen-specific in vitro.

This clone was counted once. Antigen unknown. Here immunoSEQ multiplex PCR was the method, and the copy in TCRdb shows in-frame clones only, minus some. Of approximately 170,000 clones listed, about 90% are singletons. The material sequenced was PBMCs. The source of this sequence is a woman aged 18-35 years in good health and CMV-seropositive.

The CDR3 here is CASSPRDSGAKNIQYF. The DNA for the CDR3 is TGTGCCAGCTCACCTCGGGACAGTGGAGCCAAAAACATTCAGTACTTC. V usage is TRBV18 and J usage is TRBJ2-4; 7 bases map to TRBD1. The germline CDR1 and CDR2 sequences are KGHSH and LQKENI. Trimming removed 3 bases from V and 0 bases from J; junction bases left unmatched: 5. The length of the CDR3 is 16 residues. The full variable domain, rest sourced from reference TRBV18 and TRBJ2-4, is NAGVMQNPRHLVRRRGQEARLRCSPMKGHSHVYWYRQLPEEGLKFMVYLQKENIIDESGMPKERFSAEFPKEGPSILRIQQVVRGDSAAYFCASSPRDSGAKNIQYFGAGTRLSVL.